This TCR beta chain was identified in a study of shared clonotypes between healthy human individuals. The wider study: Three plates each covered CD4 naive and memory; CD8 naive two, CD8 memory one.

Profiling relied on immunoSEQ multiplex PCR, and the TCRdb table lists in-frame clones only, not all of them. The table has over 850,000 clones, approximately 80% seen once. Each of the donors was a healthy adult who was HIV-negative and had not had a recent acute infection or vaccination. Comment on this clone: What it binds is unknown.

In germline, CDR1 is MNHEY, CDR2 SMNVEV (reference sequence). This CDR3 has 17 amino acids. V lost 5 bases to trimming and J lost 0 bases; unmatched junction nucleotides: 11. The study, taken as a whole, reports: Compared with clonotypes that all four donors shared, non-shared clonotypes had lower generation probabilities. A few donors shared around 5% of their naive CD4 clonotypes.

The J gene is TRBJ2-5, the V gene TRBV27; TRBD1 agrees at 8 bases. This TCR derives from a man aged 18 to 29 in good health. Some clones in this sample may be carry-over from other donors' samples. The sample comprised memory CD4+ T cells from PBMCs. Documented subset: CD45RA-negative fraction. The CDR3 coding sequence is TGTGCCAGCAGTCCACCTCGAGGACAGGGATACCAAGAGACCCAGTACTTC. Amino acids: CASSPPRGQGYQETQYF.